The following is a T cell receptor (beta chain) sequence with its context. What it recognizes is unknown. This sample is part of a study of OX40 agonist ivuxolimab in advanced cancers. Study-level background: Patients were treated with ivuxolimab, an agonistic anti-OX40 (CD134) antibody. Aged about 20 to 80 with a mean of approximately 57 years, they were less than 90% male. Study-level findings and limits: Some nonresponders also had low normalized T-cell clonal expansion. Not determined was the antigen specificity of the expanded peripheral T cells.

Some clones are missing from TCRdb's copy, which holds only in-frame ones; the method was immunoSEQ multiplex PCR. The sample lists about 50,000 clones, approximately 83% occurring once. V dropped 10 bases and J dropped 2 bases, with 12 bases sitting between them. The germline V gene encodes CDR1 KGHSH and CDR2 LQKENI. This CDR3 has 14 amino acids. The TCR sequence derives from an adult with an advanced solid tumor such as melanoma, head and neck, liver or kidney cancer. This material consisted of CD4+ or CD8+ T cells sorted from blood, taken in a trial of the OX40 agonist ivuxolimab. This rearrangement joins TRBV18 to TRBJ2-6; D possibly corresponds to TRBD1 (5 bases). The CDR3 nucleotides are TGTGCCACAACCAGGGTAGCTGGGGCCAACGTCCTGACTTTC. This sequence encodes CATTRVAGANVLTF.